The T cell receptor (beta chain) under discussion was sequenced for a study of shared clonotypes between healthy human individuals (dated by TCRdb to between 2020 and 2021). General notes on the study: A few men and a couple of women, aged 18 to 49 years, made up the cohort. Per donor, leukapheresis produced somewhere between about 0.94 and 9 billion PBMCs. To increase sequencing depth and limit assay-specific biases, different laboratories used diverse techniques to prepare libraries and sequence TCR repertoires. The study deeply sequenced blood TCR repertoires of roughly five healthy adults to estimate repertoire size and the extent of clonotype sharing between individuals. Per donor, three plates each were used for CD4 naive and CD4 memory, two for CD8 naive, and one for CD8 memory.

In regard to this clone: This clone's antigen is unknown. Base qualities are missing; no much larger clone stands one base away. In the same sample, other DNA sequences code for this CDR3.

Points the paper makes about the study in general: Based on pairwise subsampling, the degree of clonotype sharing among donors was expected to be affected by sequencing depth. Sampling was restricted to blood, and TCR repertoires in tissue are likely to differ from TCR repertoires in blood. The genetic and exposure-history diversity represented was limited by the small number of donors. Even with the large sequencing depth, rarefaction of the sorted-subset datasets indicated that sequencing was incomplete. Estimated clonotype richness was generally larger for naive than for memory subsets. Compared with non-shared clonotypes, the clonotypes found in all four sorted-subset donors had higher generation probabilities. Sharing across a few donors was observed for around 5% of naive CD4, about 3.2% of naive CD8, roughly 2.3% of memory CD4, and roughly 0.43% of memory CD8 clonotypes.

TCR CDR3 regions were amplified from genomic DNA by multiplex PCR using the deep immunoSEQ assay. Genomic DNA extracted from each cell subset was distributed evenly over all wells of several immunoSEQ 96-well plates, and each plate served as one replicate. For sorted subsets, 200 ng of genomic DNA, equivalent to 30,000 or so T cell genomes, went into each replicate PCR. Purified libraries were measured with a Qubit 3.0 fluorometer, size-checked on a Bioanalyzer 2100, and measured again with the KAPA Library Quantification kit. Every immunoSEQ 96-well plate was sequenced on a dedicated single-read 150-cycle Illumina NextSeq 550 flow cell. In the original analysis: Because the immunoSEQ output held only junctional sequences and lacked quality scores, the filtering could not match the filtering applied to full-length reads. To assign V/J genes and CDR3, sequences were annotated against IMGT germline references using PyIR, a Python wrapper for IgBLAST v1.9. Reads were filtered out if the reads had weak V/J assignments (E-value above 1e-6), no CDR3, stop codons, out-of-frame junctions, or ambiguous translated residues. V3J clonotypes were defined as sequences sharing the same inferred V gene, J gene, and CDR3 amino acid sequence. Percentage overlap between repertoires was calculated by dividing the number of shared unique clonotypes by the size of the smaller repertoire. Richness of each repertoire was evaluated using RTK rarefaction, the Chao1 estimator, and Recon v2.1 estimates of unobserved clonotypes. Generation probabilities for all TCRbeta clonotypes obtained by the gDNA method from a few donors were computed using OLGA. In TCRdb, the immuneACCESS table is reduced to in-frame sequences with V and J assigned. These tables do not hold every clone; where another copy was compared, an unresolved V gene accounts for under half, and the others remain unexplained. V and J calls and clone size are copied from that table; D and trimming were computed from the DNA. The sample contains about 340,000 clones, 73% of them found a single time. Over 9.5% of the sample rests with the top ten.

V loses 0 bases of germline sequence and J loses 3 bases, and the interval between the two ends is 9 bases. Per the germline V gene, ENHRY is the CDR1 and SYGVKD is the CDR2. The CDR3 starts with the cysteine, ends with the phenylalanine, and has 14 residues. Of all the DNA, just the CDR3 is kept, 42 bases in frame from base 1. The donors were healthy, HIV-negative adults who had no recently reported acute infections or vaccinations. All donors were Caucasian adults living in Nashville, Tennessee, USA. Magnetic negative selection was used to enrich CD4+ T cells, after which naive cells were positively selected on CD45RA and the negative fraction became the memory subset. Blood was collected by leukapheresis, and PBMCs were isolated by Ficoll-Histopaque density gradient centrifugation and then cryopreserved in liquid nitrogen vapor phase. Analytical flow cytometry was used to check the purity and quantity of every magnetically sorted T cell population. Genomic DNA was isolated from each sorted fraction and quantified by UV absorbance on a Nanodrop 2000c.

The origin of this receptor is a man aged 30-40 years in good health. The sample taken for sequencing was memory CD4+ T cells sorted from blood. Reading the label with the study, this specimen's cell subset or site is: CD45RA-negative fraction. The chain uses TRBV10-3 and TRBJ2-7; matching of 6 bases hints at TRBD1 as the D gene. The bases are TGTGCCATCAGTGAGTCGACAGGAATCTACGAGCAGTACTTC. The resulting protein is CAISESTGIYEQYF.